Listed below are T cell receptor beta chains from one sample, sequenced in a study of blood T cell repertoires in COVID-19. TCRdb's copy holds only in-frame clones and misses some; the assay was immunoSEQ multiplex PCR. The sample contains fewer than 110,000 clones, approximately 80% of which appear only once. Source material: peripheral blood. These receptors all come from a human donor in a cohort sampled during active or convalescent COVID-19. Both conserved end residues are part of each CDR3. D genes are given only for firm matches. Size tells how often a clone was seen (once, few, many) or the class of an expanded clone, and some rows leave it out.

D: NA
size: once
V: TRBV29-1
J: TRBJ2-5
DNA: TGCAGCAGCGCCGAGGACTATCAAGAGACCCAGTACTTC
CDR3: CSSAEDYQETQYF

D: NA
size: NA
V: TRBV6-2/TRBV6-3
J: TRBJ1-5
DNA: TGTGCCAGCAGTTACGGCTTGGCGGCCCAGCCCCAGCATTTT
CDR3: CASSYGLAAQPQHF

D: NA
size: NA
V: TRBV4-3
J: TRBJ1-2
DNA: TGCGCCAGCAGCCAACTGCCCGGGGAGGACTATGGCTACACCTTC
CDR3: CASSQLPGEDYGYTF

D: NA
size: NA
V: TRBV6-5
J: TRBJ2-7
DNA: TGTGCCAGCACCCCTGAGGGCGCGGGCGGTAGGGAGCAGTACTTC
CDR3: CASTPEGAGGREQYF

D: NA
size: many
V: TRBV7-9
J: TRBJ2-2
DNA: TGTGCCAGCCATACCCCGAGGGGGACGAACACCGGGGAGCTGTTTTTT
CDR3: CASHTPRGTNTGELFF

D: TRBD1
size: NA
V: TRBV9
J: TRBJ1-1
DNA: TGTGCCAGCAGCCCGAACCCAGGGGGTGGGCCGAACACTGAAGCTTTCTTT
CDR3: CASSPNPGGGPNTEAFF

D: TRBD1
size: NA
V: TRBV20-1
J: TRBJ1-2
DNA: TGCAGTGCTAGTACTGGAGGGGGCTATAGCTACACCTTC
CDR3: CSASTGGGYSYTF

D: TRBD2
size: NA
V: TRBV9
J: TRBJ2-7
DNA: TGTGCCAGCAGCACCGGGACTAGCCGAGGTCGCGAGCAGTACTTC
CDR3: CASSTGTSRGREQYF

D: TRBD2
size: NA
V: TRBV15
J: TRBJ2-3
DNA: TGTGCCACCAGCACCAGACTAGCGGGAAACACAGATACGCAGTATTTT
CDR3: CATSTRLAGNTDTQYF

D: NA
size: NA
V: TRBV12-5
J: TRBJ1-1
DNA: TGTGCTAGTGGTTTGCAGTGGCGGGGGAGGGGAGAGCACACTGAAGCTTTCTTT
CDR3: CASGLQWRGRGEHTEAFF

D: NA
size: NA
V: TRBV7-2
J: TRBJ1-1
DNA: TGTGCCAGCAGCTTAGGGACTGGCACTGAAGCTTTCTTT
CDR3: CASSLGTGTEAFF

D: NA
size: NA
V: TRBV5-1
J: TRBJ2-2
DNA: TGCGCCAGCAGGGCCACAGAGAACACCGGGGAGCTGTTTTTT
CDR3: CASRATENTGELFF

D: TRBD1
size: NA
V: TRBV7-6
J: TRBJ1-1
DNA: TGTGCCAGTTCGACAGGGATGAACACTGAAGCTTTCTTT
CDR3: CASSTGMNTEAFF

D: TRBD2
size: NA
V: TRBV5-1
J: TRBJ2-7
DNA: TGCGCCAGCAGCGACCCCCGGGAGGCCTACGAGCAGTACTTC
CDR3: CASSDPREAYEQYF

D: NA
size: NA
V: TRBV5-6
J: TRBJ1-5
DNA: TGTGCCAGCAGCTTGAGGGAGGAGGCTTATCAGCCCCAGCATTTT
CDR3: CASSLREEAYQPQHF

D: TRBD1
size: NA
V: TRBV5-1
J: TRBJ2-5
DNA: TGCGCCAGCACCGCACGGACAGGACAAGAGACCCAGTACTTC
CDR3: CASTARTGQETQYF

D: TRBD1
size: NA
V: TRBV11-2
J: TRBJ2-7
DNA: TGTGCCAGCAGCCTCTCGGACAGGGGTACCTACGAGCAGTACTTC
CDR3: CASSLSDRGTYEQYF